The following is a TCR beta chain sequence with its context. Its target is unknown. V lost 1 base and J lost 4, with 14 bases in between. The CDR3 is 15 amino acids. CDR1 is SGHDT, CDR2 YYEEEE, per germline. TCRdb's table, derived via immunoSEQ multiplex PCR, lists solely in-frame clones and lacks some. The data hold about 56,000 clones, with around 86% observed a single time. Time point noted: week 47, end of study. Doses of 300 ug of mutant IDH1 20-mer peptide were given with topical imiquimod. This entry is derived from a study of a mutant IDH1 vaccine in newly diagnosed glioma. Looking at the study overall: Vaccines were first given 4-6 weeks after radiotherapy alone, or with temozolomide cycles.

The clonotype was recovered from a woman aged 45-65 years with glioma. The sample here was PBMCs, taken from a glioma patient whose treatment included an IDH1 peptide vaccine. This chain links TRBV5-6 with TRBJ1-2; D not certain. CDR3 sequence reads: CASSLRGSPGYGYTF. The DNA for the CDR3 is TGTGCCAGCAGCTTGCGGGGTTCACCGGGCTATGGCTACACCTTC. Using reference TRBV5-6 and TRBJ1-2 for the parts outside the CDR3, the full variable domain is DAGVTQSPTHLIKTRGQQVTLRCSPKSGHDTVSWYQQALGQGPQFIFQYYEEEERQRGNFPDRFSGHQFPNYSSELNVNALLLGDSALYLCASSLRGSPGYGYTFGSGTRLTVV.